What follows are 10 T cell receptor beta chains derived from one specimen sequenced in a study of neurological immune-mediated disorders. TCRdb processed the 5' RACE reads anew with MiXCR; each CDR3 protein has one entry. The sample records approximately 90,000 distinct CDR3 sequences, around 3.3% being singletons. Input material: PBMCs. These receptors all come from a woman between 18 and 29 years old with multiple sclerosis.

This clonotype appeared many times. This rearrangement joins TRBV12-3 or TRBV12-4 to TRBJ1-1; D unresolved. The CDR3 covers 12 residues. V was shortened by 3 bases and J by 5 bases, with 7 bases between the two germline ends. The CDR3 sequence is CASSFGFTEAFF. The CDR3 nucleotides read TGTGCCAGCAGTTTTGGGTTTACTGAAGCTTTCTTT.

This clonotype was seen many times. The chain recombines TRBV7-2 with TRBJ1-5, with a weak D call TRBD1 (6 bases). There are 15 residues in the CDR3. V lost 0 bases and J lost 0, with 6 bases in between. Germline V lookup: CDR1 SGHTA, CDR2 FQGNSA. CDR3 residues: CASSLAGASNQPQHF. CDR3 nucleotides: TGTGCCAGCAGCTTAGCGGGGGCTAGCAATCAGCCCCAGCATTTT.

This clonotype was seen at least ten times. V is TRBV20-1 and J is TRBJ2-7; 11 positions agree with TRBD2. The CDR3 has 14 residues. CDR1 is DFQATT, CDR2 SNEGSKA, per germline (reference sequence). Germline trimming cut 3 bases from V and 3 bases from J; bases unmatched to any gene: 4. CDR3 coding DNA: TGCAGTGCTAGTGCCACTAGCGGGAGCTACGAGCAGTACTTC. It is translated as CSASATSGSYEQYF.

This clonotype was counted a single time. This may arise from a read error, as a much more abundant clone is one base away. This chain links TRBV4-2 with TRBJ2-2; 8 nucleotides match TRBD1. CDR3 length: 16 amino acids. Looked up from germline, CDR1 is LGHNA and CDR2 is YNFKEQ. The CDR3 DNA follows: TGTGCCAGCAACCAAGAAGTCAGGGGGCCCACCGGGGAGCTGTTTTTT. Protein product: CASNQEVRGPTGELFF.

There are many counts of this clonotype. CDR3 DNA sequence: TGTGCCAGCAGCCAAGGCCTGGGGGACTACGAGCAGTACTTC. Encoded protein: CASSQGLGDYEQYF. This rearrangement joins TRBV3-1 to TRBJ2-7; D tentatively fits TRBD1 or TRBD2 (5 bases each). The CDR3 length is 14 residues. Germline-derived CDR1 and CDR2 are LGHDT and YNNKEL (reference sequence). The V end was cut by 1 base, the J end by 3 bases, with 10 bases between.

This clonotype showed up many times. CDR3 nucleotides: TGTGCCAGCAGCTTGGGTTTTTCTGGGGCCAACGTCCTGACTTTC. This encodes CASSLGFSGANVLTF. This chain connects TRBV5-6 to TRBJ2-6; D uncertain. CDR1 and CDR2 (germline): SGHDT, YYEEEE. V lost 0 bases and J 1 base, leaving 5 bases between the germline ends. The length of the CDR3 is 15 residues.

This clonotype was seen repeatedly, ten times or more. The CDR3 reads CASSSTTGRFSPKLHF. For the CDR3, the DNA is TGTGCCAGCAGCTCGACCACAGGGAGGTTTTCCCCAAAACTCCACTTT. The chain joins TRBV7-2 to TRBJ1-6; the D gene is possibly TRBD1 (6 bases). CDR3 length: 16 residues. CDR1 and CDR2 (germline): SGHTA, FQGNSA. V lost 4 bases, J lost 16 bases, and 26 bases lay in between. Full variable domain (remainder filled in from reference TRBV7-2 and TRBJ1-6): GAGVSQSPSNKVTEKGKDVELRCDPISGHTALYWYRQSLGQGLEFLIYFQGNSAPDKSGLPSDRFSAERTGGSVSTLTIQRTQQEDSAVYLCASSSTTGRFSPKLHFGNGTRLTVT.

This clonotype was detected many times. V is TRBV6-1 and J is TRBJ2-5; the match to TRBD1 covers 9 bases. The CDR3 sequence is 13 residues long. The junction had 6 bases not matched to a gene; V was cut back by 6 bases and J by 7 bases. Germline CDR1 and CDR2: MNHNS and SASEGT. CDR3 nucleotides: TGTGCCAGCAGGGCGAGGACAGGGGCGACCCAGTACTTC. Translated: CASRARTGATQYF.

This clonotype was recorded many times. The gene calls are TRBV20-1 and TRBJ2-4, with TRBD2 matching over 11 bases. Germline assignment: CDR1 DFQATT and CDR2 SNEGSKA (reference sequence). This CDR3 has 15 residues. J lost 3 bases, V lost 6 bases, and 7 bases had no gene match. The CDR3 loop is CSAALSGRGKNIQYF. The CDR3 nucleotides read TGCAGTGCCGCACTTAGCGGGAGGGGCAAAAACATTCAGTACTTC.

This clonotype came up many times. The chain uses TRBV6-5 and TRBJ1-3, with D uncertain. This CDR3 has 16 amino acids. The V end lost 2 bases, the J end lost 0 bases, and 11 bases lay between the germline ends. The germline V gene has CDR1 MNHEY and CDR2 SVGAGI. This chain's CDR3 is CASSYGLPSSGNTIYF. CDR3 sequence (DNA): TGTGCCAGCAGTTACGGGCTCCCGAGCTCTGGAAACACCATATATTTT.